This entry describes one T cell receptor (beta chain). The antigen remains undetermined. This specimen comes from a study of beta chain features in type 1 diabetes. Findings of the study overall: Equally in patients and controls, shorter templates might have been favored by PCR.

In all sorted populations, purity surpassed 95%. The sequenced template was cDNA made from the entire isolated RNA. Libraries were prepared by immunoSEQ multiplex PCR; TCRdb keeps only in-frame clonotypes and omits some of them. Among 900,000 or so clones listed, 17% were seen once. Specimen: naive CD4+ T cells from blood. The origin of this receptor is a woman aged 18-29 years in good health.

The CDR3 sequence is CASSLMLGRDYNEQFF. The CDR3 coding sequence is TGTGCCAGCAGCTTGATGTTAGGGCGGGACTACAATGAGCAGTTCTTC. The chain has TRBV5-8 and TRBJ2-1; the D gene is possibly TRBD2 (6 bases). Looked up from germline, CDR1 is SGHTS and CDR2 is YDEGEE. The V gene lost 1 base and the J gene lost 3 bases, with 14 bases spanning the gap. This CDR3 has 16 amino acids.